This T cell receptor (beta chain) originates from a study of radiation and T cells in renal cell carcinoma. In germline, CDR1 is MGHRA, CDR2 YSYEKL. The CDR3 loop spans 12 amino acids. V was shortened by 4 bases and J by 10 bases, with 13 bases between the two germline ends. Whole-study findings and limits: From baseline, blood top tumor clonotypes peaked at 2 weeks post-radiation. Compared with controls, irradiated tumors had more, larger dominant CDR3 motifs.

The treatment here: 15 Gy SBRT to primary tumor, nephrectomy 4 weeks later. To note about this clone: The target antigen is unknown.

Profiling relied on immunoSEQ multiplex PCR, and the TCRdb table lists in-frame clones only, not all of them. Of just over 15,000 clones in the sample, less than 65% were seen once. The receptor's source is a woman aged 70 to 79 with renal cell carcinoma. This chain joins TRBV4-1 and TRBJ1-1; D not resolved. Sequenced here: tumor tissue, sampled from a patient whose treatment included radiotherapy and nephrectomy. The CDR3 loop reads CASSPLLGRAFF. The CDR3 DNA reads as TGCGCCAGCAGCCCCCTGTTAGGGCGAGCTTTCTTT.